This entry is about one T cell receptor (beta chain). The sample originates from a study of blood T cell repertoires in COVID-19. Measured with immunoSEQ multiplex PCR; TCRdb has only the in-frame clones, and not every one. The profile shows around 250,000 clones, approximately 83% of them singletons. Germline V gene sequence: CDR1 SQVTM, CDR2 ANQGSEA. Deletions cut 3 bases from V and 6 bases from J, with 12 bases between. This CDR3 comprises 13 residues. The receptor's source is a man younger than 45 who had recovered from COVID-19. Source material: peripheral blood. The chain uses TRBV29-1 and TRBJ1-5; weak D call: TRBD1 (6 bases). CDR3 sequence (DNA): TGCAGCGTTGAGCAGGGGCCGGGTCAGCCCCAGCATTTT. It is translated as CSVEQGPGQPQHF.